The next 22 T cell receptor beta chains were all read from a single sample in a study of shared clonotypes between healthy human individuals (dated by TCRdb to about 2020). To prepare the library, the immunoSEQ multiplex PCR assay was applied. TCRdb holds this immuneACCESS table with in-frame rearrangements only. Some clones are missing; in checked studies, unresolved V genes explain under half, and the rest has no known cause. For this sample there are some 1 million clones; approximately 68% appear just once. Jointly, the top ten make up about 1.5% of the sample. Sequencing was performed on memory CD4+ T cells sorted from blood. The intended sense of this specimen's cell subset or site label: CD45RA-negative fraction. The receptors stem from a man aged 18 to 30 in good health.

As DNA, the CDR3 is TGTGCCTGGAGGGGAGCGGGAGCTACGCAGTATTTT. Amino acid sequence: CAWRGAGATQYF. The V call is TRBV30, the J call TRBJ2-3; TRBD2 matches 8 bases. The germline CDR1 and CDR2 sequences are GTSNPN and SVGIG (reference sequence). Trimming cost V 3 bases and J 8 bases; bases outside gene matches: 4. This CDR3 is 12 amino acids long.

This chain links TRBV11-2 with TRBJ2-7, with 8 bases lining up with TRBD2. Germline CDR1 and CDR2: SGHAT and FQNNGV. V lost 5 bases, J lost 3 bases, and 6 bases stayed unmatched. The CDR3 totals 14 residues. CDR3 residues: CASSLIAGNYEQYF. The CDR3 nucleotides read TGTGCCAGCAGCCTTATAGCGGGAAACTACGAGCAGTACTTC.

This chain joins TRBV28 and TRBJ1-1, with D uncertain. The CDR3 is 12 amino acids. Trimming took 7 bases from V and 3 from J, leaving 9 bases between them. The V gene's germline CDR1 is MDHEN and CDR2 SYDVKM. The CDR3 sequence: CASKEVDTEAFF. The DNA of the CDR3 is TGTGCCAGCAAGGAGGTCGACACTGAAGCTTTCTTT.

This clone was found a few times. The gene calls are TRBV13 and TRBJ2-2; D not certain. Germline lookup yields CDR1 PRHDT and CDR2 FYEKMQ (reference sequence). V lost 1 base, J lost 2 bases, and 11 bases lay in between. The length of the CDR3 is 16 residues. The CDR3 here is CASSLATTANTGELFF. In DNA form, the CDR3 reads TGTGCCAGCAGCTTAGCAACTACCGCCAACACCGGGGAGCTGTTTTTT.

This clone was detected once. V gene TRBV5-6 combines with J gene TRBJ1-1; D remains ambiguous. The CDR3 consists of 13 residues. Germline V gene lookup returns CDR1 SGHDT and CDR2 YYEEEE. V dropped 0 bases and J dropped 7 bases, with 10 bases sitting between them. The CDR3 spells CASSLEQTFEAFF. The CDR3 DNA follows: TGTGCCAGCAGCTTGGAACAGACATTTGAAGCTTTCTTT.

The rearrangement joins TRBV5-1 to TRBJ2-5; D may be TRBD2 (7 bases). V shed 4 bases and J shed 5 bases, with 15 bases lying between them. Germline CDR1 is SGHRS and CDR2 is YFSETQ. CDR3 size: 14 residues. CDR3 residues: CASSPSGGLETQYF. As DNA, the CDR3 is TGCGCCAGCAGCCCCTCGGGGGGCCTTGAGACCCAGTACTTC.

This clone occurred once. J is TRBJ2-5 and V is TRBV7-9; D is ambiguous. The germline V and J ends were trimmed by 3 bases and 2 bases, with 16 bases remaining between them. CDR1 is SEHNR, CDR2 FQNEAQ, per germline (reference sequence). The CDR3 is 16 residues long. CDR3 in DNA: TGTGCCAGCAGCTTTCTTACAGCCCAAAAACAAGAGACCCAGTACTTC. This codes for CASSFLTAQKQETQYF.

The chain combines TRBV5-1 with TRBJ2-3; 8 positions match TRBD2. The germline V gene has CDR1 SGHRS and CDR2 YFSETQ. The junction had 13 bases not matched to a gene; V was cut back by 6 bases and J by 4 bases. This CDR3 spans 16 amino acids. CDR3 amino acids: CASTPDGAGVPDTQYF. The DNA for the CDR3 is TGCGCCAGCACCCCCGACGGAGCGGGAGTTCCAGATACGCAGTATTTT.

This chain connects TRBV5-4 to TRBJ1-1; D remains unclear. Trimming left V 4 bases short and J 4 bases short, with 20 bases between. Germline V gives CDR1 SGHNT, CDR2 YYREEE (reference sequence). The length of the CDR3 is 16 residues. The CDR3 sequence: CASSPSRNTGGTEAFF. The CDR3, as DNA: TGTGCCAGCAGCCCCTCTCGAAATACGGGAGGCACTGAAGCTTTCTTT.

This chain uses TRBV7-2 with TRBJ1-5; D is perhaps TRBD1 (6 bases). The germline V gene has CDR1 SGHTA and CDR2 FQGNSA. V shed 6 bases and J shed 2 bases, with 8 bases lying between them. This CDR3 has 13 amino acids. The CDR3 bases are TGTGCCAGCAGTAGGGGGGGCAATCAGCCCCAGCATTTT. It specifies CASSRGGNQPQHF.

This clone was seen more than once but under ten times. This chain joins TRBV28 and TRBJ1-5, with 9 bases aligning to TRBD1. Per germline, CDR1 MDHEN and CDR2 SYDVKM. J was trimmed by 6 bases and V by 2 bases; bases with no gene match: 11. This CDR3 is built from 17 residues. The chain's CDR3 is CASSLGRNRDRAQPQHF. DNA of the CDR3: TGTGCCAGCAGTTTAGGGCGGAACCGGGACAGGGCTCAGCCCCAGCATTTT. The entire variable domain, with the rest obtained from reference TRBV28 and TRBJ1-5, is as follows: DVKVTQSSRYLVKRTGEKVFLECVQDMDHENMFWYRQDPGLGLRLIYFSYDVKMKEKGDIPEGYSVSREKKERFSLILESASTNQTSMYLCASSLGRNRDRAQPQHFGDGTRLSIL.

This chain uses TRBV30 with TRBJ2-7; D unresolved. The germline V gene encodes CDR1 GTSNPN and CDR2 SVGIG (reference sequence). V dropped 3 bases and J dropped 4 bases, with 13 bases sitting between them. The CDR3 contains 13 residues. The CDR3 sequence is CAWSASKNYEQYF. DNA for the CDR3: TGTGCCTGGAGCGCCTCCAAGAATTACGAGCAGTACTTC.

Worth noting for this clone: In the same sample, other DNA sequences code for this CDR3. This chain connects TRBV9 to TRBJ1-2, with TRBD1 matching over 9 bases. The V segment lost 4 bases and the J segment 3 bases; nucleotides outside the gene matches: 7. The CDR3 runs to 15 residues. Looked up from germline, CDR1 is SGDLS and CDR2 is YYNGEE. The CDR3 loop reads CASSPGDRVDYGYTF. In DNA form, the CDR3 reads TGTGCCAGCAGCCCCGGGGACAGGGTAGACTATGGCTACACCTTC.

V usage is TRBV7-2 and J usage is TRBJ2-3, with D uncertain. Germline V lookup: CDR1 SGHTA, CDR2 FQGNSA. The CDR3 runs 17 residues. V was clipped by 2 bases and J by 0 bases, with 15 bases between them. CDR3 residues: CASSLMGRASSTDTQYF. In nucleotides, the CDR3 is TGTGCCAGCAGCTTAATGGGTCGGGCGTCTAGCACAGATACGCAGTATTTT.

The chain recombines TRBV28 with TRBJ1-2; TRBD1 is a possible D gene (6 bases). This CDR3 region has 14 residues. Between the trimmed V and J ends, which lost 6 bases and 8 bases, there was a span of 19 bases. Germline assignment: CDR1 MDHEN and CDR2 SYDVKM. The CDR3 sequence: CASRTEGGPFGYTF. The CDR3 region has the DNA TGTGCCAGCAGAACCGAAGGGGGTCCATTCGGCTACACCTTC.

The chain joins TRBV11-2 to TRBJ1-6; maybe TRBD1 (6 bases). CDR3 length: 14 residues. Germline CDR1 is SGHAT and CDR2 is FQNNGV. V gave up 1 base and J gave up 9 bases, with 10 bases separating them. The CDR3 region is CASSLVGRGSPLHF. For the CDR3, the DNA is TGTGCCAGCAGCTTAGTTGGCAGGGGTTCACCCCTCCACTTT. Looking up the rest from reference TRBV11-2 and TRBJ1-6 gives the full variable domain: EAGVAQSPRYKIIEKRQSVAFWCNPISGHATLYWYQQILGQGPKLLIQFQNNGVVDDSQLPKDRFSAERLKGVDSTLKIQPAKLEDSAVYLCASSLVGRGSPLHFGNGTRLTVT.

The chain joins TRBV7-9 to TRBJ1-4; a weak D match, TRBD1 (5 bases). Germline V gene data show CDR1 as SEHNR and CDR2 as FQNEAQ (reference sequence). The CDR3 sequence is 16 residues long. V lost 5 bases and J lost 1, with 14 bases in between. This CDR3 is CASSPYQGETNEKLFF. In nucleotides, the CDR3 is TGTGCCAGCAGCCCCTACCAAGGGGAAACTAATGAAAAACTGTTTTTT.

The J gene is TRBJ2-5, the V gene TRBV2; the D gene is possibly TRBD2 (5 bases). With 6 bases removed from V and 5 bases from J, the gap between germline ends came to 13 bases. CDR1 and CDR2 (germline): SNHLY, FYNNEI. The CDR3 loop spans 13 amino acids. CDR3 in amino acids: CASRGEGRETQYF. The CDR3 DNA is TGTGCCAGCAGAGGAGAGGGTCGGGAGACCCAGTACTTC. The whole variable domain, filled in from reference TRBV2 and TRBJ2-5, reads EPEVTQTPSHQVTQMGQEVILRCVPISNHLYFYWYRQILGQKVEFLVSFYNNEISEKSEIFDDQFSVERPDGSNFTLKIRSTKLEDSAMYFCASRGEGRETQYFGPGTRLLVL.

This clone was seen many times. The chain joins TRBV7-8 to TRBJ2-7; D is undetermined. This CDR3 is built from 15 residues. V lost 5 bases and J lost 3, with 17 bases in between. CDR1 and CDR2 (germline): SGHVS, FQNEAQ. CDR3 nucleotides: TGTGCCAGCAGCATTCAGCTCGGAAAGGGCTACGAGCAGTACTTC. Its translation is CASSIQLGKGYEQYF.

The chain uses TRBV27 and TRBJ2-7; the match to TRBD2 covers 8 bases. The CDR3 runs 14 residues. CDR1 is MNHEY, CDR2 SMNVEV, per germline (reference sequence). The junction had 10 bases not matched to a gene; V was cut back by 8 bases and J by 4 bases. The CDR3 DNA is TGTGCCAGCGCCCTCTCTCGCGGGGGGTACGAGCAGTACTTC. Protein: CASALSRGGYEQYF.

The gene calls are TRBV5-4 and TRBJ2-3; no firm D call. CDR3 size: 11 residues. Germline lookup yields CDR1 SGHNT and CDR2 YYREEE (reference sequence). The ends were cut back, 3 bases at V and 8 bases at J, with 7 bases in the middle. The CDR3 DNA reads as TGTGCCAGCAGCTCCACCGGTACGCAGTATTTT. Encoded protein: CASSSTGTQYF.

The chain is built from TRBV10-2 and TRBJ1-6; D unresolved. Germline CDR1 WSHSY, CDR2 SAAADI. V lost 6 bases and J lost 7, with 13 bases in between. The CDR3 extends over 14 amino acids. For the CDR3, the DNA is TGCGCCAGCAGGGAGGCAGGAAGCAATTCACCCCTCCACTTT. As protein: CASREAGSNSPLHF.